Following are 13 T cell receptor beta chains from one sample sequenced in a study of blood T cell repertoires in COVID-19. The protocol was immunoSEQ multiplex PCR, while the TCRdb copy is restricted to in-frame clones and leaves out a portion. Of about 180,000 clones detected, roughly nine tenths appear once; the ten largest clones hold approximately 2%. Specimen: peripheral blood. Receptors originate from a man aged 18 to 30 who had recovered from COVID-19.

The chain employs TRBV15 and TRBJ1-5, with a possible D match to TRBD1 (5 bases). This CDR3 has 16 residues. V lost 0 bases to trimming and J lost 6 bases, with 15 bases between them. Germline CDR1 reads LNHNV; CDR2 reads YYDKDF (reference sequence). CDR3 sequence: CATSRDTSRESQPQHF. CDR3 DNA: TGTGCCACCAGCAGAGATACGAGCAGGGAAAGTCAGCCCCAGCATTTT.

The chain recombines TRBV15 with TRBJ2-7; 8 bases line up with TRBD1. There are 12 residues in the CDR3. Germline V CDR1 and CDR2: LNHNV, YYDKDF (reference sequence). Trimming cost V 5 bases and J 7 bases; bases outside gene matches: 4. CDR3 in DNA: TGTGCCACCAGCGGACAGGGCAGAGAGCAGTACTTC. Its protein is CATSGQGREQYF.

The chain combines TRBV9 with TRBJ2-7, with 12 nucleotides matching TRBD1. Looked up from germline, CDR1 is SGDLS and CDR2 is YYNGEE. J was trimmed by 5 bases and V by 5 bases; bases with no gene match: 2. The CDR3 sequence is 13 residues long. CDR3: CASSGTGGDEQYF. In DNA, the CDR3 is TGTGCCAGCAGTGGGACAGGGGGCGACGAGCAGTACTTC.

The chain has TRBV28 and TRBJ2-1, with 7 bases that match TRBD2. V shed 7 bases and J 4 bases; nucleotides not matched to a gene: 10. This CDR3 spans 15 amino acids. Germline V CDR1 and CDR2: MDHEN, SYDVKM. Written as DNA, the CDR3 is TGTGCCAGCACCAAAAAGCGGGACCGTTACAATGAGCAGTTCTTC. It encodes CASTKKRDRYNEQFF.

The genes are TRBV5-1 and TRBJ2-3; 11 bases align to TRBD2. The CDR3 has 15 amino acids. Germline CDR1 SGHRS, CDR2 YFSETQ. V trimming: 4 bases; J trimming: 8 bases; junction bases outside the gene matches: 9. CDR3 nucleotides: TGCGCCAGCAGCCCCCTGACTAGCGGGGACGTTACGCAGTATTTT. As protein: CASSPLTSGDVTQYF.

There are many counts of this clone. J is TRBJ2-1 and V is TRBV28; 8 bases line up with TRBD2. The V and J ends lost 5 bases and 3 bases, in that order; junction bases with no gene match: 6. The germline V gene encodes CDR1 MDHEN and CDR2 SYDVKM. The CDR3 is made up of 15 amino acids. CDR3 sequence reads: CASSTQGLVYNEQFF. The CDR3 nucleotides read TGTGCCAGCAGTACACAGGGACTAGTCTACAATGAGCAGTTCTTC.

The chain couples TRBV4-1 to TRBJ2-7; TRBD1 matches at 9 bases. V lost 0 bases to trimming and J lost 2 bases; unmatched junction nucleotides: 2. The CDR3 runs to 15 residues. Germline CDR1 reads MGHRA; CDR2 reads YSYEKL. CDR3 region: CASSQDWTGAYEQYF. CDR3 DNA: TGCGCCAGCAGCCAAGATTGGACAGGGGCCTACGAGCAGTACTTC.

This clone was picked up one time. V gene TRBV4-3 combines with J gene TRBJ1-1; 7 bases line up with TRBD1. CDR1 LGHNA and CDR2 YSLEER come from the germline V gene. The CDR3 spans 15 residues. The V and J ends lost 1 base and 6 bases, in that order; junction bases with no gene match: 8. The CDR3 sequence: CASSQGRGITAEAFF. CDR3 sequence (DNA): TGCGCCAGCAGCCAAGGCAGGGGGATAACGGCTGAAGCTTTCTTT.

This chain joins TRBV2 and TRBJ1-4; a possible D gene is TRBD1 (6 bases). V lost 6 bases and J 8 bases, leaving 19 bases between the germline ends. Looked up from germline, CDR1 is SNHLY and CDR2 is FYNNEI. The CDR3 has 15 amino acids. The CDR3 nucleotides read TGTGCCAGCAGCCTGGGCGGTTGGGGGCGGGAAAAACTGTTTTTT. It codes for CASSLGGWGREKLFF.

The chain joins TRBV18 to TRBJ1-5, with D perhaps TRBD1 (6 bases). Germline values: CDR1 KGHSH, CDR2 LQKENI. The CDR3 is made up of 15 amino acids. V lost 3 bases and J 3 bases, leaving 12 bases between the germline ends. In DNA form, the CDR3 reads TGTGCCAGCTCACCGACGGGACACAACAATCAGCCCCAGCATTTT. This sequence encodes CASSPTGHNNQPQHF.

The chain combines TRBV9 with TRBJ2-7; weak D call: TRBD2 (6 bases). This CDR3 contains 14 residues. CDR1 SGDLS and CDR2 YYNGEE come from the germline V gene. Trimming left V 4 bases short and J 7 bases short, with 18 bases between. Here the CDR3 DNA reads TGTGCCAGCAGCCCCCGGACGGCGGGACCAGAGCAGTACTTC. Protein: CASSPRTAGPEQYF.

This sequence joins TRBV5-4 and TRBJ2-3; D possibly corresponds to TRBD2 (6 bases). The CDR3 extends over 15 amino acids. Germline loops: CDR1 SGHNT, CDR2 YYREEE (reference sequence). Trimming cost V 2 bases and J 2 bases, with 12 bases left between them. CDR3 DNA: TGTGCCAGCAGCTTTAGGGTAGCGGCCACAGATACGCAGTATTTT. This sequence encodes CASSFRVAATDTQYF.

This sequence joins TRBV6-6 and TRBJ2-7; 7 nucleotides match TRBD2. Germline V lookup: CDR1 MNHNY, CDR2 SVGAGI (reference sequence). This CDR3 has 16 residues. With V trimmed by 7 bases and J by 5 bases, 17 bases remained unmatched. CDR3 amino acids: CASTGRDAPSGNEQYF. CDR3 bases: TGTGCCAGCACAGGGAGGGACGCGCCGTCCGGGAACGAGCAGTACTTC.